This entry lists 10 T cell receptor beta chains sequenced from one sample in a study of response to subunit inactivated influenza vaccine. MiXCR, applied by TCRdb to the RT-PCR reads, yields one record per CDR3 protein. Here the sample spans fewer than 650,000 distinct CDR3 sequences, roughly 13% being singletons. Here the sequenced sample was PBMCs from blood, taken 40 to 50 days after vaccination. The receptors here all came from a man between 50 and 59 years old who received an inactivated influenza vaccine.

This clonotype was counted ten times or more. The chain recombines TRBV29-1 with TRBJ2-7; 11 bases agree with TRBD2. V shed 7 bases, J shed 3 bases, and the junction held 5 bases outside the gene matches. Per germline, CDR1 SQVTM and CDR2 ANQGSEA. The CDR3 is made up of 13 amino acids. The CDR3 DNA sequence: TGCAGCGGCCAACTAGCGGGAGACTACGAGCAGTACTTC. This translates into CSGQLAGDYEQYF.

The chain couples TRBV20-1 to TRBJ2-4; the D gene is possibly TRBD1 (6 bases). The CDR3 has 16 amino acids. Trimming removed 5 bases at V and 8 bases at J, with 25 bases between. Germline V gene sequence: CDR1 DFQATT, CDR2 SNEGSKA (reference sequence). The CDR3 DNA is TGCAGTGCTGATATACAGGGTCAGGGTGGTAGAGACATTCAGTACTTC. Amino acids: CSADIQGQGGRDIQYF.

This clonotype was counted ten times or more. The CDR3 region is CSARGVNNSPLHF. Here the CDR3 DNA reads TGCAGTGCTAGGGGAGTGAATAATTCACCCCTCCACTTT. V and J are TRBV20-1 and TRBJ1-6; no firm D call. This CDR3 has 13 residues. The germline V gene has CDR1 DFQATT and CDR2 SNEGSKA (reference sequence). V lost 3 bases to trimming and J lost 5 bases, with 8 bases between them.

This clonotype was observed at least ten times. This chain joins TRBV28 and TRBJ2-7, with 7 bases fitting TRBD1. CDR3 length equals 15 residues. V gave up 6 bases and J gave up 3 bases; unmatched junction bases: 11. CDR1 is MDHEN and CDR2 is SYDVKM in the germline V gene. CDR3 sequence reads: CASSPTGKVLYEQYF. CDR3 nucleotide sequence: TGTGCCAGCAGCCCGACAGGGAAAGTTCTCTACGAGCAGTACTTC.

V is TRBV20-1 and J is TRBJ2-7, with D tentatively TRBD2 (5 bases). The germline gives CDR1 DFQATT, CDR2 SNEGSKA (reference sequence). V was clipped by 6 bases and J by 1 base, with 10 bases between them. The CDR3 length is 12 residues. CDR3 DNA: TGCAGTGCGGTTGGACTGTCCTACGAGCAGTACTTC. Encoded protein: CSAVGLSYEQYF.

This clonotype has more than one count but fewer than ten. Here the CDR3 reads CASSLPAGYQETQYF. The CDR3 bases are TGCGCCAGCAGCTTGCCAGCGGGATACCAAGAGACCCAGTACTTC. The genes are TRBV5-1 and TRBJ2-5; 7 bases agree with TRBD2. Germline V gene data show CDR1 as SGHRS and CDR2 as YFSETQ. V dropped 1 base and J dropped 0; count of bases not matched to a gene: 3. The length of the CDR3 is 15 residues.

J is TRBJ2-7 and V is TRBV20-1; D gene ambiguous. Deletions cut 6 bases from V and 5 bases from J, with 35 bases between. This CDR3 is 19 amino acids long. CDR1 and CDR2 (germline): DFQATT, SNEGSKA (reference sequence). The CDR3 DNA follows: TGCAGTGCAAAAGGGTTTTCCGGCGGAACCGAAGGGCCCTTACACGAGCAGTACTTC. Protein: CSAKGFSGGTEGPLHEQYF.

This sequence joins TRBV9 and TRBJ2-1; D perhaps matches TRBD2 (7 bases). V was pared by 0 bases and J by 5 bases, with 12 bases between. Germline assignment: CDR1 SGDLS and CDR2 YYNGEE. The CDR3 covers 15 residues. The CDR3 region has the DNA TGTGCCAGCAGCGTAGGGGGGCGGGGGCACAATGAGCAGTTCTTC. Translated: CASSVGGRGHNEQFF.

This clonotype was detected a few times. The V and J genes are TRBV20-1 and TRBJ1-3; no reliable D call. This CDR3 comprises 14 residues. Germline V gene lookup returns CDR1 DFQATT and CDR2 SNEGSKA (reference sequence). The V end was cut by 2 bases, the J end by 0 bases, with 8 bases between. The CDR3 nucleotides read TGCAGTGCTAGAAGTCTGCACTCTGGAAACACCATATATTTT. Protein sequence: CSARSLHSGNTIYF.

This chain uses TRBV6-2 or TRBV6-3 with TRBJ2-3, with D unresolved. Germline V lookup: CDR1 MNHEY, CDR2 SVGEGT. The V end was cut by 7 bases, the J end by 2 bases, with 10 bases between. CDR3 length equals 13 residues. CDR3 in amino acids: CASTDVNTDTQYF. The DNA of the CDR3 is TGTGCCAGCACTGACGTAAACACAGATACGCAGTATTTT.